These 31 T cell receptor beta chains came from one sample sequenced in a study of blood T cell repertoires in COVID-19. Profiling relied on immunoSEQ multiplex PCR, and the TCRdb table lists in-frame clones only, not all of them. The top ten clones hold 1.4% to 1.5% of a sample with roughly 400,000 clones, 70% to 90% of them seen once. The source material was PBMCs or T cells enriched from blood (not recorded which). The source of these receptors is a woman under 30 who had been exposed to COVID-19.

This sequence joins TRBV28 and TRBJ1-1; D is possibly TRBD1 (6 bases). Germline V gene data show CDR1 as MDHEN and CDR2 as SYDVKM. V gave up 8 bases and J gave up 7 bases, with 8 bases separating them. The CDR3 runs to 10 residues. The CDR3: CASWDIEAFF. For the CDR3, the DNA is TGTGCCAGCTGGGACATTGAAGCTTTCTTT.

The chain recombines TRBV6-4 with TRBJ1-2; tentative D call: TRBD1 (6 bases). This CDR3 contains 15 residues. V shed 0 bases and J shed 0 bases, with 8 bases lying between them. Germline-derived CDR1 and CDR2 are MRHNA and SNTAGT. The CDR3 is CASSDSGTPNYGYTF. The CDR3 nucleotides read TGTGCCAGCAGTGACTCGGGGACACCTAACTATGGCTACACCTTC.

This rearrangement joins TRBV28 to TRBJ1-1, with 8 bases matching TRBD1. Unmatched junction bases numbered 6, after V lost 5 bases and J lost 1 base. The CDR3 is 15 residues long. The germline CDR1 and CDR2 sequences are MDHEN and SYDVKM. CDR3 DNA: TGTGCCAGCAGTCGAACCGGGACAGGGAACACTGAAGCTTTCTTT. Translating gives CASSRTGTGNTEAFF.

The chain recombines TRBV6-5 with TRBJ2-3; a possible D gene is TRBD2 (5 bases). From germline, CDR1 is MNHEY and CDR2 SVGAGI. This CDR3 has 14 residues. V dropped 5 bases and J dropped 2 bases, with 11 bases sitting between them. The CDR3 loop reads CASSRTPYTDTQYF. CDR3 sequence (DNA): TGTGCCAGCAGTCGGACTCCGTACACAGATACGCAGTATTTT.

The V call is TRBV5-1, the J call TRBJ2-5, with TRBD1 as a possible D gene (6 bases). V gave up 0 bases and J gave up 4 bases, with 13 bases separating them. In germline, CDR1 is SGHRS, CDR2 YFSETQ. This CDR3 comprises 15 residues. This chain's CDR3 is CASSLGTGLTETQYF. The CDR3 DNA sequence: TGCGCCAGCAGCTTGGGTACAGGGTTAACAGAGACCCAGTACTTC.

CDR3 region: CASSRGWASGQETQYF. The CDR3 nucleotides read TGTGCCAGTAGCCGGGGGTGGGCTAGCGGCCAAGAGACCCAGTACTTC. J is TRBJ2-5 and V is TRBV19; 7 positions agree with TRBD2. This CDR3 has 16 residues. J gave up 1 base and V 6 bases, and 11 bases lay outside the gene matches. The V gene's germline CDR1 is LNHDA and CDR2 SQIVND (reference sequence).

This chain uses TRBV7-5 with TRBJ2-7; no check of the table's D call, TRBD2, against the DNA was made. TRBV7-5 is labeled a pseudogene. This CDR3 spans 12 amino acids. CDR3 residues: CVRSLAHFEQYF. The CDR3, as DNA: TGTGTCAGAAGCTTAGCTCACTTCGAGCAGTACTTC.

The CDR3 protein is CASYRDTNSYEQYF. CDR3 sequence (DNA): TGCGCCAGCTATAGGGACACGAACTCCTACGAGCAGTACTTC. The chain employs TRBV10-2 and TRBJ2-7, with D possibly TRBD1 on 6 matching bases. The V gene lost 8 bases and the J gene lost 0 bases, with 14 bases spanning the gap. Germline CDR1 reads WSHSY; CDR2 reads SAAADI. The length of the CDR3 is 14 residues.

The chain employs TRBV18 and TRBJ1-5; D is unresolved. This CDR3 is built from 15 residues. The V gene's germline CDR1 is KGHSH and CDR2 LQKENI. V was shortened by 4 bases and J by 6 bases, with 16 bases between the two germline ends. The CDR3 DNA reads TGTGCCAGCTCACTTGCTGAGGGATTCATTCAGCCCCAGCATTTT. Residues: CASSLAEGFIQPQHF.

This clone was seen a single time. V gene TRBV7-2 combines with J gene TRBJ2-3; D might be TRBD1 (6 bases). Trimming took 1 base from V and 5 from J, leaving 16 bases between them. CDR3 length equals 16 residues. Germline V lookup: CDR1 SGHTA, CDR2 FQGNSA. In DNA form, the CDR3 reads TGTGCCAGCAGCTTAGGGCCCCTAACCAGGGGAGATACGCAGTATTTT. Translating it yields CASSLGPLTRGDTQYF.

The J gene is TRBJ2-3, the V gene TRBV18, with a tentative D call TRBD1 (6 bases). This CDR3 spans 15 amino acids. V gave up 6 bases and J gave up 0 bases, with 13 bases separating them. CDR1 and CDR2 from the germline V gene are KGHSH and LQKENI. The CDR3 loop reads CASSSGQISTDTQYF. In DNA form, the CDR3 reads TGTGCCAGCTCCTCCGGACAGATTAGCACAGATACGCAGTATTTT.

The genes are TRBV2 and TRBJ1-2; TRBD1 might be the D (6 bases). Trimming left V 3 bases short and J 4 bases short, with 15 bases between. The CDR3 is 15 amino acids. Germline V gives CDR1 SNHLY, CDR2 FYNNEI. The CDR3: CASSDMPGGSYGYTF. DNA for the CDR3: TGTGCCAGCAGTGACATGCCGGGGGGCAGCTATGGCTACACCTTC.

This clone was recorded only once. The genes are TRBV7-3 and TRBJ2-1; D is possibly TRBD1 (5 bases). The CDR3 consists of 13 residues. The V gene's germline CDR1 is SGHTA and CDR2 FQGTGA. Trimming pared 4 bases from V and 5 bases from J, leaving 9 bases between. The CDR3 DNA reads TGTGCCAGCAGCTCGGACACTAACAATGAGCAGTTCTTC. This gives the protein CASSSDTNNEQFF.

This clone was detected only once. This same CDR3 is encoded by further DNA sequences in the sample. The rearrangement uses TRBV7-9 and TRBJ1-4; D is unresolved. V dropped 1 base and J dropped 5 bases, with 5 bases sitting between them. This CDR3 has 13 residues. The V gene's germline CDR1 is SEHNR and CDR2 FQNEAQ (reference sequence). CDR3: CASSLDSNEKLFF. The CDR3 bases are TGTGCCAGCAGCTTAGATTCAAATGAAAAACTGTTTTTT.

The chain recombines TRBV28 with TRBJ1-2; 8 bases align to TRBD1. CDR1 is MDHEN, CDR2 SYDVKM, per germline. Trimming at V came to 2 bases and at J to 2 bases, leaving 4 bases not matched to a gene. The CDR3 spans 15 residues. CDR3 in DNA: TGTGCCAGCAGTTTACAGGGGGCTCCCAACTATGGCTACACCTTC. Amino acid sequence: CASSLQGAPNYGYTF.

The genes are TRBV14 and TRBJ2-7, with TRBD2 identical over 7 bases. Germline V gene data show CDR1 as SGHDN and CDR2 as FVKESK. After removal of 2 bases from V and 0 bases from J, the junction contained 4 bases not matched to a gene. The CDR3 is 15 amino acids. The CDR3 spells CASSQWGGNSYEQYF. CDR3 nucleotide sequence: TGTGCCAGCAGCCAATGGGGGGGTAACTCCTACGAGCAGTACTTC.

The CDR3 DNA reads as TGTGCCAGCAGCTCCTCAGGACAGATGAACACTGAAGCTTTCTTT. Encoded protein: CASSSSGQMNTEAFF. This chain uses TRBV7-9 with TRBJ1-1, with D possibly being TRBD1 (6 bases). V was cut by 4 bases and J by 0 bases, with 12 bases left in between. The CDR3 sequence is 15 residues long. The germline gives CDR1 SEHNR, CDR2 FQNEAQ (reference sequence). The full variable domain, completed using reference TRBV7-9 and TRBJ1-1, is DTGVSQNPRHKITKRGQNVTFRCDPISEHNRLYWYRQTLGQGPEFLTYFQNEAQLEKSRLLSDRFSAERPKGSFSTLEIQRTEQGDSAMYLCASSSSGQMNTEAFFGQGTRLTVV.

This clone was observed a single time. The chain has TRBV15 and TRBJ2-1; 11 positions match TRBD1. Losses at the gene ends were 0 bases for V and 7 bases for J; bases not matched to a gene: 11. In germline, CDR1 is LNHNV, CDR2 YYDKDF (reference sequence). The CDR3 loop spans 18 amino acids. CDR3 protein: CATSRDLGYGTGGNEQFF. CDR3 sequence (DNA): TGTGCCACCAGCAGAGATCTAGGTTACGGGACAGGGGGGAATGAGCAGTTCTTC.

The CDR3 protein is CASSIDTSGGGPYNEQFF. Here the CDR3 DNA reads TGTGCCAGTAGTATAGATACTAGCGGGGGCGGTCCCTACAATGAGCAGTTCTTC. The chain uses TRBV19 and TRBJ2-1; 11 bases are a match to TRBD2. V shed 0 bases and J 2 bases; nucleotides not matched to a gene: 6. Germline V gene data show CDR1 as LNHDA and CDR2 as SQIVND (reference sequence). The CDR3 totals 18 residues.

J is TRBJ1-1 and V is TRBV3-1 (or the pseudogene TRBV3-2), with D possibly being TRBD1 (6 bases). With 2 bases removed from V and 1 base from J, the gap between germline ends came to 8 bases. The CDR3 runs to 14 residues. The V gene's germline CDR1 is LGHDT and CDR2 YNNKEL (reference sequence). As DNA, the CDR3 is TGTGCCAGCAGCCAACCGGACAGGAACACTGAAGCTTTCTTT. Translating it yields CASSQPDRNTEAFF.

The CDR3 region is CASKGWDITYEQYF. The CDR3 DNA sequence: TGTGCCAGCAAGGGCTGGGACATAACCTACGAGCAGTACTTC. The genes are TRBV2 and TRBJ2-7, with D tentatively TRBD1 (6 bases). In germline, CDR1 is SNHLY, CDR2 FYNNEI. The CDR3 extends over 14 amino acids. Deletions cut 7 bases from V and 2 bases from J, with 15 bases between.

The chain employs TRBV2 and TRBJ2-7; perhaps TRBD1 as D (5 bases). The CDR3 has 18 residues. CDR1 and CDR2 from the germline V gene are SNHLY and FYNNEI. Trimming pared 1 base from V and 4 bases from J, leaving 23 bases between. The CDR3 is CASSEGAALAQEIYEQYF. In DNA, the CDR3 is TGTGCCAGCAGTGAAGGGGCTGCCTTAGCACAGGAAATTTACGAGCAGTACTTC.

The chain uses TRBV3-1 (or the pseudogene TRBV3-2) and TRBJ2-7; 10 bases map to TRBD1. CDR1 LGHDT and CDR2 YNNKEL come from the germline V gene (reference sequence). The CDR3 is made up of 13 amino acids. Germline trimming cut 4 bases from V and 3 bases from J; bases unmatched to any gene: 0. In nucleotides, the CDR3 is TGTGCCAGCAGCCGGACAGGGGGCTACGAGCAGTACTTC. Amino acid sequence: CASSRTGGYEQYF.

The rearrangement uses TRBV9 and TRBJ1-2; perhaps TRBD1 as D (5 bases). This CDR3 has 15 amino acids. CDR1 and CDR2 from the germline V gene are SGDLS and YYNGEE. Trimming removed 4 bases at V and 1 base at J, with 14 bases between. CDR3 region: CASSSIKGYNYGYTF. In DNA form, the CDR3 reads TGTGCCAGCAGCTCCATCAAGGGGTATAACTATGGCTACACCTTC.

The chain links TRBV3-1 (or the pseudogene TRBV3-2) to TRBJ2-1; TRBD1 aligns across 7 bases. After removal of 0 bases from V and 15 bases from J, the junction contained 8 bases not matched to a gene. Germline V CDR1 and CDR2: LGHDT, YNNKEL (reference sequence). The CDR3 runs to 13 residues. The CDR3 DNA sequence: TGTGCCAGCAGCCAAGAATACAGGGGAGCTGCGTTCTTC. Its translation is CASSQEYRGAAFF.

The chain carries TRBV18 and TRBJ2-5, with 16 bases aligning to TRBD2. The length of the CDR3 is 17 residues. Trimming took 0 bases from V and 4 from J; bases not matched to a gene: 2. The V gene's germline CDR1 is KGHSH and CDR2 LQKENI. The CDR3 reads CASSPPGLAGGGETQYF. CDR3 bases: TGTGCCAGCTCACCACCGGGACTAGCGGGAGGGGGAGAGACCCAGTACTTC.

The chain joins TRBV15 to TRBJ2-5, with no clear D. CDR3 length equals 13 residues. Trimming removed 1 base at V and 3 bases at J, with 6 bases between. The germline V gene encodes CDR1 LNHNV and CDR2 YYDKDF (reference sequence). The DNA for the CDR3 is TGTGCCACCAGCAGAGCTGTAGAAGAGACCCAGTACTTC. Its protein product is CATSRAVEETQYF.

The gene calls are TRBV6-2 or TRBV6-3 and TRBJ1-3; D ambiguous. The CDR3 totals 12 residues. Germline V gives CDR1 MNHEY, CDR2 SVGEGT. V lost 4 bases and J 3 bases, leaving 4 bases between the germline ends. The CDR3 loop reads CASSSRGNTIYF. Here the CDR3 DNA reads TGTGCCAGCAGTTCGCGTGGAAACACCATATATTTT.

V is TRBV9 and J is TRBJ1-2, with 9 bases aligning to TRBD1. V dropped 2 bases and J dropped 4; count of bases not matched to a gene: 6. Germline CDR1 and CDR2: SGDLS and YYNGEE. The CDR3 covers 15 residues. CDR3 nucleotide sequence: TGTGCCAGCAGCGTCGGACAGGGGTTTATCTATGGCTACACCTTC. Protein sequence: CASSVGQGFIYGYTF.

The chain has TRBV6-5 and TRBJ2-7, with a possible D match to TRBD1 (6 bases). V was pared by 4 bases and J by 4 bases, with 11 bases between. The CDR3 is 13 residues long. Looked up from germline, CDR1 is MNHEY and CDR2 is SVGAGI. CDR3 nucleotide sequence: TGTGCCAGCAGTTCCCGGGACATGTACGAGCAGTACTTC. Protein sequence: CASSSRDMYEQYF.

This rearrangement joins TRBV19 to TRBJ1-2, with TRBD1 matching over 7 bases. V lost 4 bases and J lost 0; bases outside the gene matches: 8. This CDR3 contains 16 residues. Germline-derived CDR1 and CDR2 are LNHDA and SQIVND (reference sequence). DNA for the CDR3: TGTGCCAGTAGTACAGCAGGGGGATCGACTAACTATGGCTACACCTTC. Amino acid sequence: CASSTAGGSTNYGYTF.